This entry describes one T cell receptor beta chain. The target antigen is unknown. This sample is drawn from a study of cytomegalovirus exposure and HLA in healthy donors. Study summary: A later analysis reported the 90 to 150 validation repertoires used the same platform as the approximately 660 first-cohort repertoires. Study-level points and caveats: The study found most TCR sequences rare, yet found some public TCRs in many donors.

CDR1 and CDR2 from the germline V gene are SGHRS and YFSETQ. CDR3 length equals 14 residues. Trimming removed 4 bases from V and 3 bases from J, with 14 bases in between. Generated by immunoSEQ multiplex PCR, the TCRdb table keeps only in-frame clones and is missing some. The sample holds roughly 84,000 clones, around 90% seen once. The donors were members of the validation cohort comprising some 120 subjects, separate from the roughly 600-subject first cohort. The V gene is TRBV5-1, the J gene TRBJ2-7, with D perhaps matching TRBD1 (6 bases). The sample taken for sequencing was PBMCs. This TCR derives from a man between 25 and 39 years old in good health and CMV-seronegative. The CDR3 nucleotides read TGCGCCAGCAGCCGAACAGGGAGCCTCTACGAGCAGTACTTC. It specifies CASSRTGSLYEQYF.